The 31 T cell receptor beta chains in this list originate from one sample, sequenced in a study of blood T cell repertoires in COVID-19. Clones were read by immunoSEQ multiplex PCR, and TCRdb kept only the in-frame ones, dropping some. The repertoire includes approximately 220,000 clones, 80% to 90% of them detected once, and 3% to 4.5% sits in the top ten. Sequenced material: PBMCs or T cells enriched from blood (not recorded which). These TCRs come from a woman between 40 and 50 years old who had been exposed to COVID-19.

This clone was seen at least ten times. The chain employs TRBV9 and TRBJ2-5, with 10 bases aligning to TRBD2. The CDR3 loop spans 16 amino acids. Unmatched junction bases numbered 6, after V lost 2 bases and J lost 2 bases. Per the germline V gene, CDR1 is SGDLS and CDR2 is YYNGEE. The CDR3 region has the DNA TGTGCCAGCAGCGTTTTAGCGGGGGGCCCGCAAGAGACCCAGTACTTC. Amino acid sequence: CASSVLAGGPQETQYF.

The chain carries TRBV4-3 and TRBJ2-3; 9 bases match TRBD2. CDR3 length: 19 amino acids. V shed 0 bases, J shed 2 bases, and the junction held 12 bases outside the gene matches. The germline CDR1 and CDR2 sequences are LGHNA and YSLEER. The CDR3 region has the DNA TGCGCCAGCAGCCAAGATCTGAGAGGGGCTAGCGGGGCCACAGATACGCAGTATTTT. The encoded protein is CASSQDLRGASGATDTQYF.

This chain connects TRBV7-9 to TRBJ1-2; D unclear. V dropped 1 base and J dropped 4 bases, with 10 bases sitting between them. The CDR3 covers 14 residues. Germline loops: CDR1 SEHNR, CDR2 FQNEAQ (reference sequence). Here the CDR3 DNA reads TGTGCCAGCAGCTTAGGGGAGGGAACCTATGGCTACACCTTC. This encodes CASSLGEGTYGYTF.

V is TRBV6-5 and J is TRBJ2-5; TRBD1 aligns across 9 bases. The CDR3 runs 14 residues. The trim removed 7 bases at V and 5 bases at J, leaving 8 bases unmatched. Germline values: CDR1 MNHEY, CDR2 SVGAGI. Written as DNA, the CDR3 is TGTGCCAGCAACATGGGACAGGGCGGTGAGACCCAGTACTTC. As protein: CASNMGQGGETQYF.

This chain uses TRBV6-5 with TRBJ1-2; TRBD1 is a possible D gene (5 bases). CDR1 and CDR2 from the germline V gene are MNHEY and SVGAGI. This CDR3 comprises 13 residues. V was shortened by 6 bases and J by 4 bases, with 12 bases between the two germline ends. The CDR3 bases are TGTGCCAGCAGCAGGGATCTGACCTATGGCTACACCTTC. As protein: CASSRDLTYGYTF.

The chain employs TRBV5-4 and TRBJ1-2; 11 bases are a match to TRBD1. This CDR3 spans 13 amino acids. Germline CDR1 is SGHNT and CDR2 is YYREEE (reference sequence). Trimming at V came to 4 bases and at J to 8 bases, leaving 4 bases not matched to a gene. CDR3 amino acids: CASSPDRGQGYTF. The CDR3 DNA is TGTGCCAGCAGCCCGGACAGGGGGCAAGGCTACACCTTC.

The CDR3 nucleotides are TGTGCCAGCAGTCCTCCCTGGGGCAAAGAGACCCAGTACTTC. Its protein is CASSPPWGKETQYF. The chain links TRBV2 to TRBJ2-5, with D possibly TRBD1 on 5 matching bases. V was cut by 5 bases and J by 3 bases, with 13 bases left in between. The CDR3 has 14 amino acids. Germline V gene data show CDR1 as SNHLY and CDR2 as FYNNEI.

This chain connects TRBV6-5 to TRBJ1-2, with 8 bases aligning to TRBD1. After removal of 2 bases from V and 8 bases from J, the junction contained 7 bases not matched to a gene. CDR3 size: 14 residues. Germline V gives CDR1 MNHEY, CDR2 SVGAGI. The CDR3 reads CASSYHTGGGGYTF. For the CDR3, the DNA is TGTGCCAGCAGTTACCACACAGGGGGAGGAGGCTACACCTTC.

The chain has TRBV11-1 and TRBJ2-5; a weak D match, TRBD1 (5 bases). Trimming removed 4 bases from V and 6 bases from J, with 12 bases in between. Germline V CDR1 and CDR2: SGHAT, FQDESV (reference sequence). The CDR3 consists of 13 residues. The CDR3 spells CASSSLDSQTQYF. In DNA, the CDR3 is TGTGCCAGCAGCTCCCTCGACAGCCAGACCCAGTACTTC.

The chain employs TRBV27 and TRBJ1-6, with a weak D call TRBD1 (5 bases). Deletions cut 3 bases from V and 0 bases from J, with 6 bases between. In germline, CDR1 is MNHEY, CDR2 SMNVEV (reference sequence). The CDR3 is 15 residues long. The CDR3 nucleotides are TGTGCCAGCAGTTTCCAGGGCTCCTATAATTCACCCCTCCACTTT. It encodes CASSFQGSYNSPLHF.

The V gene is TRBV7-9, the J gene TRBJ2-1, with 7 bases that match TRBD1. Germline loops: CDR1 SEHNR, CDR2 FQNEAQ (reference sequence). This CDR3 is built from 15 residues. V gave up 3 bases and J gave up 7 bases; unmatched junction bases: 9. The CDR3 nucleotides read TGTGCCAGCAGCTTTGAGAGGGGGCCTTTGAATGAGCAGTTCTTC. This codes for CASSFERGPLNEQFF.

The chain recombines TRBV7-8 with TRBJ2-6; D perhaps matches TRBD2 (5 bases). CDR1 is SGHVS, CDR2 FQNEAQ, per germline. V was shortened by 1 base and J by 0 bases, with 10 bases between the two germline ends. This CDR3 is built from 17 residues. The CDR3 DNA reads TGTGCCAGCAGCTTAGAGGCGGGTATCTCTGGGGCCAACGTCCTGACTTTC. Amino acid sequence: CASSLEAGISGANVLTF.

This sequence joins TRBV30 and TRBJ2-7; 8 nucleotides agree with TRBD1. The germline V gene has CDR1 GTSNPN and CDR2 SVGIG (reference sequence). Germline trimming cut 1 base from V and 4 bases from J; bases unmatched to any gene: 9. This CDR3 is 15 amino acids long. The CDR3 sequence is CAWSGGTGGYYEQYF. The CDR3 DNA is TGTGCCTGGAGTGGGGGAACAGGGGGATATTACGAGCAGTACTTC. Full variable domain (missing parts from reference TRBV30 and TRBJ2-7): SQTIHQWPATLVQPVGSPLSLECTVEGTSNPNLYWYRQAAGRGLQLLFYSVGIGQISSEVPQNLSASRPQDRQFILSSKKLLLSDSGFYLCAWSGGTGGYYEQYFGPGTRLTVT.

The sample holds one count of this clone. The chain recombines TRBV2 with TRBJ1-1; D is uncertain. V lost 7 bases, J lost 1 base, and 10 bases lay in between. CDR1 is SNHLY, CDR2 FYNNEI, per germline. The CDR3 has 13 residues. CDR3 DNA sequence: TGTGCCAGCACCCAAGCGGGGAACACTGAAGCTTTCTTT. This encodes CASTQAGNTEAFF.

In this sample, this clone turned up a few times. The chain recombines TRBV27 with TRBJ1-6, with a possible D match to TRBD1 (6 bases). This CDR3 has 16 amino acids. V shed 4 bases and J shed 0 bases, with 10 bases lying between them. The germline V gene has CDR1 MNHEY and CDR2 SMNVEV (reference sequence). CDR3 sequence: CASSSPRGSYNSPLHF. CDR3 nucleotide sequence: TGTGCCAGCAGTTCCCCCAGGGGCTCCTATAATTCACCCCTCCACTTT.

The chain has TRBV4-3 and TRBJ2-4, with unresolved D. CDR1 is LGHNA, CDR2 YSLEER, per germline. The germline V and J ends were trimmed by 1 base and 0 bases, with 10 bases remaining between them. The CDR3 spans 16 residues. As DNA, the CDR3 is TGCGCCAGCAGCCAAGCACCGGGTTTAGCCAAAAACATTCAGTACTTC. The encoded protein is CASSQAPGLAKNIQYF.

The chain couples TRBV7-9 to TRBJ1-3, with D uncertain. Deletions cut 1 base from V and 2 bases from J, with 9 bases between. This CDR3 region has 15 residues. From germline, CDR1 is SEHNR and CDR2 FQNEAQ (reference sequence). The CDR3 DNA is TGTGCCAGCAGCTTAGATCGGGGAGCTGGAAACACCATATATTTT. Protein: CASSLDRGAGNTIYF.

The chain carries TRBV28 and TRBJ1-4; 8 nucleotides match TRBD1. Germline V gives CDR1 MDHEN, CDR2 SYDVKM. J gave up 12 bases and V 6 bases, and 12 bases lay outside the gene matches. This CDR3 is 14 amino acids long. CDR3 nucleotides: TGTGCCAGCAGGGGAGCGACAGGGGCCGCCGAACTGTTTTTT. Residues: CASRGATGAAELFF.

The chain recombines TRBV6-5 with TRBJ1-5; the match to TRBD1 covers 7 bases. V shed 8 bases and J 1 base; nucleotides not matched to a gene: 5. Looked up from germline, CDR1 is MNHEY and CDR2 is SVGAGI. This CDR3 has 14 residues. CDR3 nucleotides: TGTGCCAGCGAATACAGGGGAAGCAATCAGCCCCAGCATTTT. It specifies CASEYRGSNQPQHF.

The chain carries TRBV4-3 and TRBJ2-5; possible D gene TRBD1, 6 bases. Germline CDR1 reads LGHNA; CDR2 reads YSLEER. The CDR3 contains 15 residues. Trimming took 1 base from V and 9 from J, leaving 18 bases between them. The CDR3 protein is CASSQGWGLEMAQYF. The DNA for the CDR3 is TGCGCCAGCAGCCAAGGATGGGGGCTAGAGATGGCCCAGTACTTC.

CDR3 sequence reads: CASSFRSNREGGEAFF. CDR3 coding DNA: TGTGCCAGCAGTTTTCGGAGCAACAGGGAGGGAGGTGAAGCTTTCTTT. The chain couples TRBV27 to TRBJ1-1, with D possibly TRBD1 on 6 matching bases. CDR1 is MNHEY, CDR2 SMNVEV, per germline (reference sequence). Trimming cost V 3 bases and J 7 bases, with 21 bases left between them. The CDR3 is 16 amino acids.

The rearrangement joins TRBV2 to TRBJ1-2; tentatively, D is TRBD1 (5 bases). Germline loops: CDR1 SNHLY, CDR2 FYNNEI. Trimming stripped 4 bases from V and 7 bases from J, with 13 bases between. There are 13 residues in the CDR3. The CDR3 coding sequence is TGTGCCAGCAGTGGTCAAGGGGCTCTTGGCTACACCTTC. Translation gives CASSGQGALGYTF.

The chain joins TRBV4-2 to TRBJ2-7; D possibly corresponds to TRBD1 (5 bases). The V and J ends lost 0 bases and 9 bases respectively, with 15 bases between them. The CDR3 consists of 14 residues. Germline CDR1 reads LGHNA; CDR2 reads YNFKEQ. Written as DNA, the CDR3 is TGTGCCAGCAGCCAAGACGACAGTCTACGTGTGCAGTACTTC. Its translation is CASSQDDSLRVQYF.

The chain couples TRBV11-2 to TRBJ2-3; D uncertain. The V and J ends lost 1 base and 0 bases respectively, with 8 bases between them. The CDR3 runs to 15 residues. Germline CDR1 SGHAT, CDR2 FQNNGV. CDR3: CASSLGLGSTDTQYF. CDR3 nucleotides: TGTGCCAGCAGCTTAGGTCTAGGAAGCACAGATACGCAGTATTTT.

The chain recombines TRBV6-5 with TRBJ1-1; D ambiguous. This CDR3 is 11 amino acids long. Germline CDR1 and CDR2: MNHEY and SVGAGI. With 11 bases removed from V and 3 bases from J, the gap between germline ends came to 10 bases. Here the CDR3 DNA reads TGTGCCGCGGGCGGGTACACTGAAGCTTTCTTT. It is translated as CAAGGYTEAFF.

V is TRBV29-1 and J is TRBJ2-5; possible D gene TRBD1, 8 bases. The CDR3 is made up of 13 amino acids. V dropped 4 bases and J dropped 4 bases, with 13 bases sitting between them. Looked up from germline, CDR1 is SQVTM and CDR2 is ANQGSEA. CDR3 nucleotide sequence: TGCAGCGTTGCACAGGGGGGGCTAGAGACCCAGTACTTC. As protein: CSVAQGGLETQYF.

The chain has TRBV3-1 (or the pseudogene TRBV3-2) and TRBJ2-7; no reliable D call. The CDR3 consists of 14 residues. Germline V CDR1 and CDR2: LGHDT, YNNKEL (reference sequence). Between the trimmed V and J ends, which lost 6 bases and 4 bases, there was a span of 16 bases. The chain's CDR3 is CASRSESPLYEQYF. The DNA of the CDR3 is TGTGCCAGCAGGTCCGAGAGCCCCCTATACGAGCAGTACTTC.

The chain uses TRBV18 and TRBJ1-3; weak D call: TRBD1 (6 bases). V gave up 0 bases and J gave up 0 bases, with 15 bases separating them. CDR1 is KGHSH and CDR2 is LQKENI in the germline V gene. The CDR3 totals 18 residues. For the CDR3, the DNA is TGTGCCAGCTCACCACCGGAGGGGGGGAGGAACTCTGGAAACACCATATATTTT. Protein product: CASSPPEGGRNSGNTIYF.

This clone was seen more than once but under ten times. This chain joins TRBV7-2 and TRBJ1-6; a weak D match, TRBD1 (6 bases). This CDR3 has 12 amino acids. CDR1 and CDR2 (germline): SGHTA, FQGNSA. Trimming cost V 5 bases and J 16 bases, with 15 bases left between them. The CDR3 region is CASSPMGAGLHF. The DNA of the CDR3 is TGTGCCAGCAGCCCAATGGGGGCAGGTCTCCACTTT.

The J gene is TRBJ1-1, the V gene TRBV9; D gene uncertain. The V end was cut by 1 base, the J end by 3 bases, with 10 bases between. Germline CDR1 reads SGDLS; CDR2 reads YYNGEE. The CDR3 spans 14 residues. The CDR3 nucleotides are TGTGCCAGCAGCGTACATCTGGGCCACACTGAAGCTTTCTTT. The encoded protein is CASSVHLGHTEAFF.

The chain joins TRBV4-3 to TRBJ2-7; 13 bases align to TRBD2. V shed 5 bases and J 1 base; nucleotides not matched to a gene: 8. The CDR3 extends over 17 amino acids. The germline V gene encodes CDR1 LGHNA and CDR2 YSLEER. CDR3 coding DNA: TGCGCCAGCAGCGCCTACACTAGCGGGGGGGCGTCCTACGAGCAGTACTTC. This gives the protein CASSAYTSGGASYEQYF.